In its sample, the clone carrying this T cell receptor beta chain was seen once. Mismatch with germline at one junction end may stem from a read error. The CDR3 consists of 15 residues. Germline V lookup: CDR1 MNHEY, CDR2 SVGEGT. Each CDR3 protein gets one entry after TCRdb re-called the PCR reads with MiXCR. The sample includes fewer than 3,500 distinct CDR3 sequences, about 25% seen only once; the top ten take roughly 13%. These data belong to a study of CXCR3 chemokines and chemotherapy response in bladder cancer. The J gene is TRBJ2-7, the V gene TRBV6-2 or TRBV6-3; the D gene is possibly TRBD1 (6 bases). The clonotype comes from a human donor with bladder cancer that did not respond to neoadjuvant chemotherapy. Sampling was carried out from a patient whose treatment included neoadjuvant chemotherapy. CDR3 coding DNA: TGTGCCAGCAGTTACCGGACAGTGAACACCGGGGAGCTGTACTTC. Amino acids: CASSYRTVNTGELYF.